Given below is one TCR beta chain in context. This clone came up a few times. Its specific antigen is unknown. Base qualities are not provided; no much larger clone lies one nucleotide away. Here V drops 1 base and J drops 6 bases, and the junction holds 9 bases not matched to any gene. The CDR3 runs 16 amino acids, cysteine and phenylalanine included. Only CDR3 DNA remains: 48 bases, in frame from the first base. The germline V gene provides CDR1 MGHRA and CDR2 YSYEKL. Participants in the prospective study were aged roughly 18 to 95 years, lived in 20 to 25 United States geographic areas, and enrolled through a virtual design. In the prospective study, cohorts were assigned on the basis of participant-reported clinical history obtained from a screening survey and a study questionnaire. Recovered participants in ImmuneRACE Cohort 3 were defined as having two consecutive negative NP/OP PCR tests, clearance from a healthcare professional, or resolution of symptoms. In the prospective study, whole blood, serum and a nasopharyngeal or oropharyngeal swab were collected from each participant by mobile phlebotomists. Participants in the prospective study had the option to provide additional blood draws and questionnaires over an approximately 2-month period. Prospective study blood samples were shipped either frozen or at room temperature before DNA extraction.

TCRbeta CDR3 regions were amplified from genomic DNA using the immunoSEQ Assay, a bias-controlled multiplex PCR. From the authors' description of their analysis: Within the assay, amplification of reference gene primers was used to estimate how many nucleated cells each sample contained. To quantify the absolute abundance of each unique TCRbeta CDR3 rearrangement, sequence reads were collapsed and filtered. Productive Simpson clonality was computed per sample as the square root of Simpson's diversity index over productive rearrangements. TCRdb took over this immuneACCESS table, retaining in-frame rearrangements with V and J assigned. Such tables are incomplete; in checked studies, under half of the missing clones stem from an unresolved V gene, and the remainder is unexplained. The V and J calls and clone size were taken over from that table, and D and trimming were inferred from the DNA. The sample contains approximately 200,000 clones, less than 85% of them found a single time. The top ten constitute around 20% of the sample.

The data were taken from a study of blood T cell repertoires in COVID-19 (dated by TCRdb to the early 2020s). Looking at the study overall: Samples covering the acute and convalescent phases of COVID-19 were provided by collaborators in the United States, Italy and Spain. The prospective study material was composed of cDNA or gDNA derived from T cells, B-cell-depleted T cells, or PBMCs. Subjects who had been exposed to COVID-19, were actively infected with it, or had recovered from it provided the deeply sampled blood TCRbeta repertoires that made up the dataset. The repertoires were released in a freely available public database meant as a resource for research on the immune response to SARS-CoV-2. The samples were drawn from the first 160 participants of the ongoing ImmuneRACE study and from some 1,300 subjects provided by 6 global collaborators. A de-identified subject ID, COVID-19 status, age in years and sex were almost always included in the sample metadata. Where HLA class I and class II types were available, the types were taken from metadata supplied by the sample provider, not from assay-based typing.

The investigation overall reported the following: The amount of clinical and demographic metadata varied by source and participant and was provided uncurated.

The chain is assembled from TRBV4-1 and TRBJ1-2; the central 9 bases match TRBD1. The sample was PBMCs or T cells enriched from blood (not recorded which). This receptor was obtained from a man in his forties who had recovered from COVID-19. The CDR3 loop reads CASSQGLQGAGNGYTF. The nucleotides read TGCGCCAGCAGCCAAGGATTACAGGGGGCAGGGAATGGCTACACCTTC.